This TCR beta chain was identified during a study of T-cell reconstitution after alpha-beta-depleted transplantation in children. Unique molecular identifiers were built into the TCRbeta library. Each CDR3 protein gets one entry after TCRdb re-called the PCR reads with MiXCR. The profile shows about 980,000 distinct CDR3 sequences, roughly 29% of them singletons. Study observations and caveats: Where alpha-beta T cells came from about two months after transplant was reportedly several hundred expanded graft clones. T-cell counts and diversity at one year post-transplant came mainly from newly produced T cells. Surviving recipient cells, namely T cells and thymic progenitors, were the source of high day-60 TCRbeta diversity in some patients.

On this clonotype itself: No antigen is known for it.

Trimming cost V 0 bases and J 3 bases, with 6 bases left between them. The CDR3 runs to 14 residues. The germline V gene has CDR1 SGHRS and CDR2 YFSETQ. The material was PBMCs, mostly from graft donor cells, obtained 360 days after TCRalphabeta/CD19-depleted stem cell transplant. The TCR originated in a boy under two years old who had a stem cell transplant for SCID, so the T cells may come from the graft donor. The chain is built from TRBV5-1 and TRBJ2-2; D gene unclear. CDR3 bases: TGCGCCAGCAGCTTGGTGCCGTACACCGGGGAGCTGTTTTTT. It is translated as CASSLVPYTGELFF.